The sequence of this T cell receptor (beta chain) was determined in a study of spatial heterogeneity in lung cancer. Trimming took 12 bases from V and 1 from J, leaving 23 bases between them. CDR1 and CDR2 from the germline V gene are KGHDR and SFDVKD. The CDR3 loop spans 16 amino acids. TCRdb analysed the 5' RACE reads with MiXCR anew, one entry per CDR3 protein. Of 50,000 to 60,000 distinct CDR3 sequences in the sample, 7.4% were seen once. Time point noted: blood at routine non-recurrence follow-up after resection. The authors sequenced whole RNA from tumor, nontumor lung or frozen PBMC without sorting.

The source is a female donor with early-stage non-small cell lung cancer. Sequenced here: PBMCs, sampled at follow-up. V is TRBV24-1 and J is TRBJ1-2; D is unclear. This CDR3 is CASPYPGDTSNYGYTF. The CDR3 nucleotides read TGTGCCTCCCCCTACCCGGGAGACACCAGTAACTATGGCTACACCTTC.